These T cell receptor beta chains were read from a single sample in a study of regulatory T cells in long-lasting Graves disease. TCRdb fed the multiplex PCR reads into MiXCR, producing one record per CDR3 protein. The repertoire holds a few hundred thousand distinct CDR3 sequences, roughly 10% seen once, with over 15% in the top ten. This sample was shared with a second study, whose subject was T cells in Graves' hyperthyroidism and ophthalmopathy.

Sequencing was performed on peripheral blood mononuclear cells (PBMCs), taken at new diagnosis, from a patient treated with antithyroid drugs. These receptors were obtained from a woman aged 18-29 years with Graves disease. The CDR3 runs from the conserved cysteine through the conserved F or W. Each record gives: J gene, clone size, V gene, D gene, CDR3 protein, CDR3 DNA. The D gene is left open where the match is weak. Rows give clone size only sometimes, using once, few, many, or a class for an expanded clone.

J: TRBJ2-1
size: few
V: TRBV18
D: NA
CDR3: CASSPSSRAGKWYNEQFF
DNA: TGTGCCAGCTCACCATCTAGTAGGGCGGGAAAATGGTACAATGAGCAGTTCTTC

J: TRBJ2-1
size: many
V: TRBV20-1
D: NA
CDR3: CSPRGRYNEQFF
DNA: TGCAGCCCGAGGGGACGGTACAATGAGCAGTTCTTC

J: TRBJ1-5
size: many
V: TRBV7-9
D: TRBD1
CDR3: CASSLGTDNQPQHF
DNA: TGTGCCAGCAGCCTAGGGACAGATAATCAGCCCCAGCATTTT

J: TRBJ2-6
size: few
V: TRBV4-1
D: TRBD1
CDR3: CASSQDGTGASSGANVLTF
DNA: TGCGCCAGCAGCCAAGACGGGACAGGGGCCAGTTCTGGGGCCAACGTCCTGACTTTC

J: TRBJ1-1
size: many
V: TRBV19
D: TRBD1
CDR3: CASSILFPGTEAFF
DNA: TGTGCCAGTAGTATTTTGTTTCCCGGGACAGAGGCTTTCTTT

J: TRBJ1-1
size: many
V: TRBV7-9
D: NA
CDR3: CASSLASSVEVLVAFF
DNA: TGTGCCAGCAGCTTAGCATCCTCAGTGGAGGTCCTAGTGGCTTTCTTT

J: TRBJ2-3
size: NA
V: TRBV20-1
D: TRBD2
CDR3: CSVLLAGVKDTQYF
DNA: TGCAGTGTCCTACTAGCGGGAGTTAAAGATACGCAGTATTTT

J: TRBJ1-1
size: NA
V: TRBV19
D: NA
CDR3: CASSIAQTGYTEAFF
DNA: TGTGCCAGTAGTATAGCTCAGACAGGATACACTGAAGCTTTCTTT

J: TRBJ2-1
size: many
V: TRBV15
D: TRBD2
CDR3: CATWPVAGGTNEQFF
DNA: TGTGCCACTTGGCCGGTAGCGGGGGGTACCAATGAGCAGTTCTTC

J: TRBJ1-1
size: many
V: TRBV2
D: NA
CDR3: CASSSELSEAFF
DNA: TGTGCCAGCAGTAGTGAACTATCTGAAGCTTTCTTT

J: TRBJ1-2
size: NA
V: TRBV27
D: TRBD1
CDR3: CASRNRQGNNYGYTF
DNA: TGTGCCAGCAGAAATAGACAGGGGAATAACTATGGCTACACCTTC

J: TRBJ1-2
size: many
V: TRBV28
D: TRBD1
CDR3: CASSQIDRGWYGYTF
DNA: TGTGCCAGCAGTCAAATCGACAGGGGGTGGTATGGCTACACCTTC

J: TRBJ2-1
size: many
V: TRBV6-2/TRBV6-3
D: NA
CDR3: CASSELSGADEQFF
DNA: TGTGCCAGCAGTGAACTCTCCGGGGCGGACGAGCAGTTCTTC

J: TRBJ2-5
size: NA
V: TRBV19
D: NA
CDR3: CASRKGVLETQYF
DNA: TGTGCCAGTAGGAAGGGGGTCCTGGAGACCCAGTACTTC

J: TRBJ2-2
size: many
V: TRBV6-2/TRBV6-3
D: TRBD2
CDR3: CATEGRTRSPGELFF
DNA: TGTGCCACCGAGGGGAGGACTAGAAGCCCCGGGGAGCTGTTTTTT

J: TRBJ2-7
size: many
V: TRBV20-1
D: TRBD2
CDR3: CSAWTSGSFGEQYF
DNA: TGCAGTGCTTGGACTAGCGGGAGTTTCGGCGAGCAGTACTTC

J: TRBJ1-6
size: many
V: TRBV11-1
D: NA
CDR3: CASSLGGSRTSPLHF
DNA: TGTGCCAGCAGCTTAGGGGGCAGCCGTACCTCACCCCTCCACTTT

J: TRBJ1-5
size: many
V: TRBV10-2
D: NA
CDR3: CASSTLEGIPNQPQHF
DNA: TGCGCCAGCAGCACCCTGGAGGGAATCCCCAATCAGCCCCAGCATTTT

J: TRBJ1-4
size: NA
V: TRBV29-1
D: NA
CDR3: CSVGGDATNEKLFF
DNA: TGCAGCGTGGGGGGGGACGCGACTAATGAAAAACTGTTTTTT